These 26 T cell receptor beta chains share one sample of origin, sequenced in a study of T cells in Graves' hyperthyroidism and ophthalmopathy. The source material, RNA transcripts, was used to amplify TCR beta CDR3 regions. HTBI primers were the set used in a first-round RT-PCR of the TCR CDR3. One entry per CDR3 protein, called by TCRdb with MiXCR from the multiplex PCR reads. The sample contains a few hundred thousand distinct CDR3 sequences, more than 15% of which appear only once. Sequencing was carried out using blood. These receptors were taken from a woman between 18 and 30 years old with Graves' hyperthyroidism.

Many counts were recorded for this clonotype. V usage is TRBV7-8 and J usage is TRBJ2-7; the D gene is possibly TRBD2 (6 bases). Trimming left V 1 base short and J 2 bases short, with 9 bases between. Germline-derived CDR1 and CDR2 are SGHVS and FQNEAQ. The CDR3 totals 14 residues. The DNA for the CDR3 is TGTGCCAGCAGCTTAGTACCGGGGGCCTACGAGCAGTACTTC. Amino acids: CASSLVPGAYEQYF. Drawing the rest from reference TRBV7-8 and TRBJ2-7, the complete variable domain is GAGVSQSPRYKVAKRGQDVALRCDPISGHVSLFWYQQALGQGPEFLTYFQNEAQLDKSGLPSDRFFAERPEGSVSTLKIQRTQQEDSAVYLCASSLVPGAYEQYFGPGTRLTVT.

The table lists this clonotype with many counts. The chain carries TRBV2 and TRBJ2-3; 15 nucleotides align to TRBD2. Germline-derived CDR1 and CDR2 are SNHLY and FYNNEI. CDR3 length: 19 amino acids. V lost 4 bases to trimming and J lost 1 base; unmatched junction nucleotides: 9. The CDR3 DNA follows: TGTGCCAGCAGTGCCTCCCCGGGACTAGCGGGGGGACGCACAGATACGCAGTATTTT. Translating gives CASSASPGLAGGRTDTQYF.

This clonotype was seen at least ten times. The gene calls are TRBV5-4 and TRBJ2-1; TRBD2 agrees at 7 bases. The V and J ends lost 3 bases and 0 bases, in that order; junction bases with no gene match: 3. Germline V gene lookup returns CDR1 SGHNT and CDR2 YYREEE (reference sequence). The CDR3 is 15 amino acids. The CDR3 spells CASSSGTISYNEQFF. The CDR3 nucleotides are TGTGCCAGCAGCTCCGGGACTATCTCCTACAATGAGCAGTTCTTC.

This clonotype has a count of ten or more. The chain combines TRBV6-5 with TRBJ2-4; possibly TRBD1 for D (6 bases). The CDR3 contains 14 residues. Germline V gene sequence: CDR1 MNHEY, CDR2 SVGAGI. Trimming shortened V by 0 bases and J by 6 bases, and 9 bases separated the two germline ends. The DNA of the CDR3 is TGTGCCAGCAGTTACTCGGCGGACAGAAACATTCAGTACTTC. It translates to CASSYSADRNIQYF.

At least ten counts were recorded for this clonotype. The rearrangement uses TRBV24-1 and TRBJ1-6; 8 nucleotides align to TRBD1. With V trimmed by 3 bases and J by 5 bases, 2 bases remained unmatched. The CDR3 loop spans 15 amino acids. Germline V lookup: CDR1 KGHDR, CDR2 SFDVKD. CDR3 in DNA: TGTGCCACCAGTGATGGACAGGGTCATAATTCACCCCTCCACTTT. Translating gives CATSDGQGHNSPLHF.

The V and J genes are TRBV19 and TRBJ1-5; 8 positions agree with TRBD1. The junction had 6 bases not matched to a gene; V was cut back by 7 bases and J by 1 base. This CDR3 spans 15 amino acids. CDR1 LNHDA and CDR2 SQIVND come from the germline V gene (reference sequence). This chain's CDR3 is CASIDRTGSNQPQHF. CDR3 bases: TGTGCCAGTATTGATCGGACAGGGAGCAATCAGCCCCAGCATTTT. Full variable domain (rest looked up from reference TRBV19 and TRBJ1-5): DGGITQSPKYLFRKEGQNVTLSCEQNLNHDAMYWYRQDPGQGLRLIYYSQIVNDFQKGDIAEGYSVSREKKESFPLTVTSAQKNPTAFYLCASIDRTGSNQPQHFGDGTRLSIL.

This clonotype was detected only a few times. This chain connects TRBV5-4 to TRBJ2-2; possibly TRBD1 for D (5 bases). V was clipped by 0 bases and J by 5 bases, with 14 bases between them. This CDR3 has 16 amino acids. CDR1 SGHNT and CDR2 YYREEE come from the germline V gene (reference sequence). This CDR3 is CASSLAARVETGELFF. The CDR3 nucleotides read TGTGCCAGCAGCTTGGCAGCCAGGGTAGAAACCGGGGAGCTGTTTTTT.

This clonotype was seen repeatedly, ten times or more. This rearrangement joins TRBV2 to TRBJ2-3; perhaps TRBD1 as D (5 bases). Germline loops: CDR1 SNHLY, CDR2 FYNNEI. This CDR3 has 15 residues. Trimming pared 8 bases from V and 0 bases from J, leaving 15 bases between. CDR3 protein: CASHRNLPSTDTQYF. In nucleotides, the CDR3 is TGTGCCAGCCACAGGAATCTTCCTAGCACAGATACGCAGTATTTT.

This clonotype was observed at least ten times. The chain recombines TRBV3-1 with TRBJ2-5, with a weak D call TRBD2 (6 bases). V lost 3 bases and J 5 bases, leaving 19 bases between the germline ends. The length of the CDR3 is 16 residues. CDR1 LGHDT and CDR2 YNNKEL come from the germline V gene (reference sequence). The CDR3 DNA reads as TGTGCCAGCAGCCACAATCCCGGGACTCAGTGGGAGACCCAGTACTTC. It encodes CASSHNPGTQWETQYF.

This clonotype was counted between two and nine times. This chain links TRBV6-2 or TRBV6-3 with TRBJ2-7; D is perhaps TRBD1 (5 bases). V lost 7 bases and J lost 2, with 21 bases in between. Germline-derived CDR1 and CDR2 are MNHEY and SVGEGT. The CDR3 is 16 residues long. CDR3 nucleotide sequence: TGTGCCAGCACTCGTACCATAGGGGCTCCCCCCTACGAGCAGTACTTC. It translates to CASTRTIGAPPYEQYF.

The table lists this clonotype with a few counts. The chain recombines TRBV6-2 or TRBV6-3 with TRBJ2-2; possible D gene TRBD2, 5 bases. Per the germline V gene, CDR1 is MNHEY and CDR2 is SVGEGT. The CDR3 has 17 residues. The V and J ends lost 4 bases and 0 bases respectively, with 15 bases between them. CDR3 nucleotide sequence: TGTGCCAGCAGTTTTAGGAGGCCACTAACGAACACCGGGGAGCTGTTTTTT. Protein product: CASSFRRPLTNTGELFF.

The chain uses TRBV19 and TRBJ2-7; 14 bases line up with TRBD2. The CDR3 spans 15 residues. Trimming cost V 0 bases and J 6 bases; bases outside gene matches: 1. Germline CDR1 and CDR2: LNHDA and SQIVND (reference sequence). The DNA of the CDR3 is TGTGCCAGTAGTATAGAGGGACTAGCGGGAGTCGAGCAGTACTTC. Translation gives CASSIEGLAGVEQYF.

This clonotype was observed many times. CDR3 DNA: TGTGCCAGCAGTCTGACTCAGGGGCAGCCCCAGCATTTT. This codes for CASSLTQGQPQHF. V usage is TRBV11-2 and J usage is TRBJ1-5, with TRBD1 as a possible D gene (6 bases). The CDR3 is 13 residues long. Trimming cost V 6 bases and J 7 bases, with 13 bases left between them. Germline V gene data show CDR1 as SGHAT and CDR2 as FQNNGV.

The chain couples TRBV2 to TRBJ2-1, with D possibly being TRBD1 (5 bases). V was shortened by 7 bases and J by 8 bases, with 15 bases between the two germline ends. The CDR3 is made up of 13 amino acids. CDR1 SNHLY and CDR2 FYNNEI come from the germline V gene. Here the CDR3 DNA reads TGTGCCAGCAACTCCAGGGTTTTCGATGAGCAGTTCTTC. Translated, it gives CASNSRVFDEQFF.

This clonotype was observed a few times. The V gene is TRBV30, the J gene TRBJ2-7; the D gene is possibly TRBD1 (5 bases). Trimming took 0 bases from V and 6 from J, leaving 15 bases between them. The V gene's germline CDR1 is GTSNPN and CDR2 SVGIG (reference sequence). This CDR3 contains 14 residues. In nucleotides, the CDR3 is TGTGCCTGGAGTGTATGGGTGTCGACAGCCGAGCAGTACTTC. It encodes CAWSVWVSTAEQYF.

This clonotype was counted a few times. This chain joins TRBV15 and TRBJ2-5; D possibly matches TRBD1 or TRBD2 (5 bases each). Trimming stripped 4 bases from V and 1 base from J, with 7 bases between. CDR3 length: 13 residues. Germline V CDR1 and CDR2: LNHNV, YYDKDF (reference sequence). DNA of the CDR3: TGTGCCACCAGCACTGGGACCCAAGAGACCCAGTACTTC. Residues: CATSTGTQETQYF.

There are many counts of this clonotype. CDR3 amino acids: CASRPGLETYEQYF. The CDR3 coding sequence is TGTGCCAGCAGACCGGGACTAGAGACCTACGAGCAGTACTTC. This rearrangement joins TRBV12-3 or TRBV12-4 to TRBJ2-7, with TRBD2 matching 8 bases. This CDR3 region has 14 residues. With V trimmed by 6 bases and J by 2 bases, 6 bases remained unmatched.

In its sample, this clonotype was seen many times. V and J are TRBV7-9 and TRBJ2-1; D perhaps matches TRBD2 (5 bases). V lost 3 bases to trimming and J lost 9 bases, with 9 bases between them. The germline gives CDR1 SEHNR, CDR2 FQNEAQ (reference sequence). This CDR3 spans 12 amino acids. The DNA for the CDR3 is TGTGCCAGCAGCTTCACTAGGAGTGAGCAGTTCTTC. Encoded protein: CASSFTRSEQFF.

This clonotype was observed at least ten times. This chain links TRBV7-9 with TRBJ1-2; D unclear. The CDR3 runs to 15 residues. V lost 5 bases to trimming and J lost 1 base, with 14 bases between them. Germline V gene sequence: CDR1 SEHNR, CDR2 FQNEAQ (reference sequence). CDR3 in amino acids: CASSPSAVYNYGYTF. For the CDR3, the DNA is TGTGCCAGCAGCCCGTCGGCGGTTTATAACTATGGCTACACCTTC.

This clonotype has at least ten counts. The chain employs TRBV20-1 and TRBJ2-1, with TRBD2 matching over 8 bases. V gave up 0 bases and J gave up 5 bases; unmatched junction bases: 9. Germline V lookup: CDR1 DFQATT, CDR2 SNEGSKA (reference sequence). The CDR3 spans 16 residues. The CDR3 is CSARDSTGLDHNEQFF. The DNA of the CDR3 is TGCAGTGCTAGAGATAGCACGGGACTAGACCACAATGAGCAGTTCTTC.

This clonotype was detected many times. This chain uses TRBV12-3 or TRBV12-4 with TRBJ2-3; 14 bases align to TRBD2. The CDR3 contains 16 residues. Trimming cost V 6 bases and J 3 bases; bases outside gene matches: 5. CDR3 sequence reads: CASRKGTSGGTDTQYF. The CDR3 DNA reads as TGTGCCAGCAGGAAAGGGACTAGCGGGGGAACAGATACGCAGTATTTT.

Many counts were recorded for this clonotype. The V gene is TRBV11-3, the J gene TRBJ2-5, with D perhaps being TRBD1 or TRBD2 (5 bases each). The CDR3 is 12 residues long. From germline, CDR1 is SGHNT and CDR2 YENEEA. V was trimmed by 0 bases and J by 7 bases, leaving 6 bases between them. The DNA of the CDR3 is TGTGCCAGCAGCTTAGATGGGGGGACCCAGTACTTC. Translating it yields CASSLDGGTQYF.

The V gene is TRBV7-2, the J gene TRBJ2-3; D perhaps matches TRBD2 (5 bases). Trimming cost V 4 bases and J 0 bases, with 11 bases left between them. Germline assignment: CDR1 SGHTA and CDR2 FQGNSA. CDR3 size: 15 residues. CDR3 sequence: CASSYRTGSTDTQYF. The CDR3 region has the DNA TGTGCCAGCAGCTACCGGACGGGGAGCACAGATACGCAGTATTTT.

A few counts support this clonotype. The rearrangement joins TRBV9 to TRBJ2-3, with 10 bases fitting TRBD2. With V trimmed by 0 bases and J by 2 bases, 3 bases remained unmatched. Per germline, CDR1 SGDLS and CDR2 YYNGEE. This CDR3 spans 16 amino acids. The CDR3 DNA is TGTGCCAGCAGCGTAGGAGCGGGGGGGGCCACAGATACGCAGTATTTT. Its translation: CASSVGAGGATDTQYF.

The sample holds many counts of this clonotype. The V and J genes are TRBV5-1 and TRBJ2-3; D is uncertain. V was trimmed by 0 bases and J by 1 base, leaving 12 bases between them. The germline CDR1 and CDR2 sequences are SGHRS and YFSETQ. CDR3 length equals 16 residues. The CDR3 protein is CASSLVKASGTDTQYF. CDR3 in DNA: TGCGCCAGCAGCTTGGTTAAGGCGTCGGGCACAGATACGCAGTATTTT.

The chain joins TRBV3-1 to TRBJ2-1; a weak D match, TRBD1 (5 bases). From germline, CDR1 is LGHDT and CDR2 YNNKEL (reference sequence). The length of the CDR3 is 15 residues. V was clipped by 4 bases and J by 0 bases, with 10 bases between them. CDR3 DNA: TGTGCCAGCAGCCTCAGGGTGGGCTCCTACAATGAGCAGTTCTTC. This sequence encodes CASSLRVGSYNEQFF.